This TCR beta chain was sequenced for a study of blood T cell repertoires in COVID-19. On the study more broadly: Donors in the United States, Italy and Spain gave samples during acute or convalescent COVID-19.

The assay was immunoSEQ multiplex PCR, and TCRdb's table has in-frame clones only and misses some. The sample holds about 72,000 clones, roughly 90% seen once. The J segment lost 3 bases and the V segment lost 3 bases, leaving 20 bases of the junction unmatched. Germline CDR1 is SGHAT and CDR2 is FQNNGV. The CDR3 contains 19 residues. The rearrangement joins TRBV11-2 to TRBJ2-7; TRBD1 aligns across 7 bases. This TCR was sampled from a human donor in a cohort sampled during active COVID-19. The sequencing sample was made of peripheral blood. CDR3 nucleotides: TGTGCCAGCAGCTTCAATCCTTCAACTGGGACAGAGGGCTTCTACGAGCAGTACTTC. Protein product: CASSFNPSTGTEGFYEQYF.